The subject of this entry is one T cell receptor (beta chain). Its antigen remains unidentified. Authors' data handling: Counting gave a median of approximately 96,000 TCRs per sample, with values ranging from 23,224 to 690,600. TCRdb redid the calling of the RACE reads with MiXCR, one entry per CDR3 protein. TCRdb's processing, not the authors' own work, is the source of the V and J calls. This sample has 150,000 to 200,000 distinct CDR3 sequences, with around a quarter found just once. Time point meaning: patch test 3, about 24 weeks after DPC sensitization. The treatment is: therapeutic diphenylcyclopropenone sensitization with weekly scalp DPC. The total RNA was obtained from whole blood that was not fractionated. The data belong to a study of human T cells and chemical hapten exposure. Study as a whole: Reading of the patch tests, which applied 0.01% DPC to the upper back, occurred at 6 days. General observations from the study: Expanded TCR sets contained significantly more large CDR3 similarity clusters than controls.

Germline CDR1 MGHRA, CDR2 YSYEKL. The CDR3 length is 14 residues. V was trimmed by 1 base and J by 4 bases, leaving 10 bases between them. V gene TRBV4-1 combines with J gene TRBJ1-1; the D gene is possibly TRBD1 (6 bases). The material was whole blood, obtained in connection with sensitization to the hapten diphenylcyclopropenone (DPC). The receptor's source is a middle-aged woman with alopecia areata. Some clones in this sample may be carry-over from other donors' samples. CDR3 protein: CASSQVFRGTEAFF. CDR3 DNA sequence: TGCGCCAGCAGCCAAGTCTTCAGGGGCACTGAAGCTTTCTTT.